This passage covers 21 T cell receptor beta chains from one sample sequenced in a study of T cell responses to AZD1222 COVID-19 vaccine. Only in-frame clones appear in the TCRdb table, and some are missing; sequencing was by immunoSEQ multiplex PCR. The sample comprises roughly 270,000 clones, 90% to 95% of which are singletons, and approximately 0.52% rests with the top ten. Sequenced here: peripheral blood, sampled 28 days after the second AZD1222 dose. These receptor sequences come from an adult who received the AZD1222 COVID-19 vaccine.

This chain links TRBV3-1 (or the pseudogene TRBV3-2) with TRBJ2-2, with a tentative D call TRBD1 (6 bases). V lost 10 bases and J 7 bases, leaving 19 bases between the germline ends. The CDR3 is 14 residues long. CDR1 and CDR2 from the germline V gene are LGHDT and YNNKEL (reference sequence). In DNA form, the CDR3 reads TGTGCCACCACAGGGACCCCCTATGGCGGGGAGCTGTTTTTT. Translation: CATTGTPYGGELFF.

The chain couples TRBV4-3 to TRBJ2-7, with D perhaps matching TRBD1 (5 bases). Germline V gives CDR1 LGHNA, CDR2 YSLEER. This CDR3 is 14 amino acids long. Trimming removed 0 bases at V and 3 bases at J, with 9 bases between. The CDR3 loop reads CASSQEPGLYEQYF. The DNA for the CDR3 is TGCGCCAGCAGCCAAGAACCAGGGCTCTACGAGCAGTACTTC.

The CDR3 DNA sequence: TGTGCCAGCTCACCACGCAGGGGAGGCCACGAGCAGTACTTC. Translated: CASSPRRGGHEQYF. This rearrangement joins TRBV18 to TRBJ2-7; D tentatively reads TRBD1 or TRBD2 (6 bases each). CDR1 KGHSH and CDR2 LQKENI come from the germline V gene. V was pared by 1 base and J by 5 bases, with 12 bases between. There are 14 residues in the CDR3.

The rearrangement joins TRBV6-2 or TRBV6-3 to TRBJ1-5; D is unresolved. Trimming pared 3 bases from V and 2 bases from J, leaving 8 bases between. There are 14 residues in the CDR3. Germline V gene data show CDR1 as MNHEY and CDR2 as SVGEGT. CDR3 loop: CASSYLRGNQPQHF. CDR3 nucleotides: TGTGCCAGCAGTTATCTCCGAGGCAATCAGCCCCAGCATTTT.

The chain recombines TRBV6-5 with TRBJ1-1, with 7 bases matching TRBD1. CDR3 size: 13 residues. V lost 2 bases and J lost 4; bases outside the gene matches: 1. Germline V CDR1 and CDR2: MNHEY, SVGAGI. CDR3 region: CASSYTGVTEAFF. CDR3 nucleotides: TGTGCCAGCAGTTACACAGGGGTCACTGAAGCTTTCTTT.

V usage is TRBV6-5 and J usage is TRBJ1-5; D ambiguous. Germline-derived CDR1 and CDR2 are MNHEY and SVGAGI. Trimming stripped 0 bases from V and 6 bases from J, with 9 bases between. The CDR3 extends over 14 amino acids. CDR3 sequence reads: CASSYSAEFQPQHF. The CDR3 DNA is TGTGCCAGCAGTTACTCGGCCGAGTTTCAGCCCCAGCATTTT.

CDR3 loop: CASSIGGLDRGRRGAKNIQYF. In nucleotides, the CDR3 is TGTGCCAGTAGTATCGGGGGCCTCGACAGGGGGCGGCGCGGGGCCAAAAACATTCAGTACTTC. This chain uses TRBV19 with TRBJ2-4, with TRBD1 matching over 10 bases. The CDR3 extends over 21 amino acids. Germline CDR1 is LNHDA and CDR2 is SQIVND (reference sequence). V shed 3 bases, J shed 1 base, and the junction held 18 bases outside the gene matches. Drawing the rest from reference TRBV19 and TRBJ2-4, the complete variable domain is DGGITQSPKYLFRKEGQNVTLSCEQNLNHDAMYWYRQDPGQGLRLIYYSQIVNDFQKGDIAEGYSVSREKKESFPLTVTSAQKNPTAFYLCASSIGGLDRGRRGAKNIQYFGAGTRLSVL.

V gene TRBV6-5 combines with J gene TRBJ2-7; 10 positions agree with TRBD2. Germline values: CDR1 MNHEY, CDR2 SVGAGI. The CDR3 length is 16 residues. V lost 4 bases and J lost 4; bases outside the gene matches: 10. This CDR3 reads CASSSPGLAVPYEQYF. Here the CDR3 DNA reads TGTGCCAGCAGTTCACCAGGACTAGCGGTACCTTACGAGCAGTACTTC.

The chain is built from TRBV5-6 and TRBJ1-2, with D tentatively TRBD1 (5 bases). CDR3 length: 13 amino acids. Trimming took off 5 bases at V and 6 bases at J, with 14 bases between the two ends. Germline CDR1 SGHDT, CDR2 YYEEEE. The CDR3 here is CASSAPGPHGYTF. The CDR3 bases are TGTGCCAGCAGTGCACCGGGACCCCATGGCTACACCTTC.

The J gene is TRBJ2-7, the V gene TRBV3-1 (or the pseudogene TRBV3-2), with TRBD1 matching 9 bases. The CDR3 runs to 14 residues. Germline V lookup: CDR1 LGHDT, CDR2 YNNKEL (reference sequence). Trimming took 4 bases from V and 5 from J; bases not matched to a gene: 6. CDR3 bases: TGTGCCAGCAGCCTCAGGGACAGGGATAACGAGCAGTACTTC. It translates to CASSLRDRDNEQYF.

The chain recombines TRBV28 with TRBJ1-2, with 7 positions matching TRBD1. CDR1 is MDHEN, CDR2 SYDVKM, per germline. The CDR3 has 13 amino acids. The V segment lost 5 bases and the J segment 2 bases; nucleotides outside the gene matches: 2. The CDR3 nucleotides are TGTGCCAGCAGTCAGGACAGGAACTATGGCTACACCTTC. Amino acid sequence: CASSQDRNYGYTF.

This clone has only one observation. The rearrangement joins TRBV6-5 to TRBJ2-7, with 13 positions matching TRBD2. Germline CDR1 is MNHEY and CDR2 is SVGAGI. V lost 5 bases and J lost 6; bases outside the gene matches: 4. CDR3 length equals 14 residues. In DNA, the CDR3 is TGTGCCAGCAGTCCAGGGACTAGCGGGATCGAGCAGTACTTC. Translation: CASSPGTSGIEQYF.

The chain links TRBV28 to TRBJ2-7, with 9 bases that match TRBD2. The V and J ends lost 4 bases and 2 bases, in that order; junction bases with no gene match: 15. Germline V CDR1 and CDR2: MDHEN, SYDVKM. The length of the CDR3 is 18 residues. CDR3 bases: TGTGCCAGCAGTTCTCCGACTAGCGGCATCGCTCTCCCCTACGAGCAGTACTTC. Encoded protein: CASSSPTSGIALPYEQYF.

This clone was observed a single time. A read error may account for a junction end that differs from germline. V is TRBV3-1 (or the pseudogene TRBV3-2) and J is TRBJ1-1; possibly TRBD1 for D (6 bases). CDR1 and CDR2 (germline): LGHDT, YNNKEL (reference sequence). There are 12 residues in the CDR3. In DNA, the CDR3 is TGTGCCAGCAGCCAAGGAGGGGGAAGCATGGTCTTT. Translated, it gives CASSQGGGSMVF.

V gene TRBV5-1 combines with J gene TRBJ2-3; 11 bases match TRBD2. The length of the CDR3 is 16 residues. Germline loops: CDR1 SGHRS, CDR2 YFSETQ. J lost 0 bases, V lost 5 bases, and 5 bases had no gene match. The CDR3 reads CASSWGLAASTDTQYF. CDR3 in DNA: TGCGCCAGCAGTTGGGGACTAGCGGCTAGCACAGATACGCAGTATTTT.

This clone was picked up one time. The chain has TRBV27 and TRBJ2-7; tentatively, D is TRBD1 or TRBD2 (6 bases each). The CDR3 is 15 amino acids. Between the trimmed V and J ends, which lost 2 bases and 5 bases, there was a span of 16 bases. CDR1 is MNHEY and CDR2 is SMNVEV in the germline V gene (reference sequence). The CDR3 loop reads CASSLGGMRGDEQYF. The CDR3 DNA reads TGTGCCAGCAGTTTAGGCGGCATGAGGGGGGACGAGCAGTACTTC.

V gene TRBV6-2 or TRBV6-3 combines with J gene TRBJ1-5; possible D gene TRBD1, 6 bases. The CDR3 is made up of 14 amino acids. Germline loops: CDR1 MNHEY, CDR2 SVGEGT. Trimming pared 4 bases from V and 6 bases from J, leaving 13 bases between. CDR3 sequence: CASSSQGSGQPQHF. For the CDR3, the DNA is TGTGCCAGCAGTTCCCAGGGGTCGGGTCAGCCCCAGCATTTT.

The chain carries TRBV6-5 and TRBJ2-3; no reliable D call. The germline V and J ends were trimmed by 6 bases and 0 bases, with 10 bases remaining between them. There are 14 residues in the CDR3. Per the germline V gene, CDR1 is MNHEY and CDR2 is SVGAGI. CDR3 sequence (DNA): TGTGCCAGCAGACGTAGGCGAAGCACAGATACGCAGTATTTT. Its protein product is CASRRRRSTDTQYF.

The gene calls are TRBV2 and TRBJ1-1, with 9 nucleotides matching TRBD1. V lost 1 base to trimming and J lost 6 bases; unmatched junction nucleotides: 6. This CDR3 has 15 amino acids. Germline CDR1 SNHLY, CDR2 FYNNEI. This CDR3 reads CASSEGGTGSSEAFF. The CDR3 region has the DNA TGTGCCAGCAGTGAAGGAGGGACAGGGAGTTCTGAAGCTTTCTTT.

V is TRBV18 and J is TRBJ2-5; the match to TRBD2 covers 11 bases. V was clipped by 3 bases and J by 5 bases; unmatched bases: 5. There are 15 residues in the CDR3. The germline V gene encodes CDR1 KGHSH and CDR2 LQKENI. For the CDR3, the DNA is TGTGCCAGCTCACCCCCTAGCGGGAGGAGGGAGACCCAGTACTTC. It codes for CASSPPSGRRETQYF.

The V call is TRBV6-5, the J call TRBJ2-1, with a possible D match to TRBD2 (6 bases). V was trimmed by 9 bases and J by 3 bases, leaving 18 bases between them. Germline-derived CDR1 and CDR2 are MNHEY and SVGAGI. The length of the CDR3 is 15 residues. CDR3 loop: CASTLAAWNYNEQFF. In DNA form, the CDR3 reads TGTGCCAGTACGTTAGCGGCCTGGAACTACAATGAGCAGTTCTTC.